A single sample gave rise to the 18 T cell receptor beta chains below, sequenced in a study of OX40 agonist ivuxolimab in advanced cancers. Assay used: immunoSEQ multiplex PCR; TCRdb lists only in-frame clones, some missing. In the table there are 70,000 to 95,000 clones, 70% to 90% of which are singletons. The specimen was CD4+ or CD8+ T cells sorted from blood, collected in a trial of the OX40 agonist ivuxolimab. These receptors were collected from an adult with an advanced solid tumor such as melanoma, head and neck, liver or kidney cancer.

The chain employs TRBV7-3 and TRBJ2-2; D unclear. V was pared by 2 bases and J by 4 bases, with 20 bases between. The CDR3 has 18 amino acids. CDR1 SGHTA and CDR2 FQGTGA come from the germline V gene. The CDR3 DNA is TGTGCCAGCAGCTTAGTCCCCCTCTCCCTTCGAAGCACCGGGGAGCTGTTTTTT. Translation: CASSLVPLSLRSTGELFF.

This sequence joins TRBV2 and TRBJ2-7, with TRBD2 matching over 9 bases. V gave up 4 bases and J gave up 0 bases; unmatched junction bases: 7. Germline loops: CDR1 SNHLY, CDR2 FYNNEI. The length of the CDR3 is 16 residues. The CDR3 nucleotides read TGTGCCAGCAGTGCTTCCCTAGCGGGGAGCTCCTACGAGCAGTACTTC. It is translated as CASSASLAGSSYEQYF.

The chain has TRBV2 and TRBJ2-7; either TRBD1 or TRBD2 may fit D (5 bases each). Per germline, CDR1 SNHLY and CDR2 FYNNEI. This CDR3 is built from 14 residues. Trimming pared 3 bases from V and 3 bases from J, leaving 12 bases between. CDR3 nucleotide sequence: TGTGCCAGCAGTGATTGGGGGATAAACTACGAGCAGTACTTC. Its translation: CASSDWGINYEQYF.

The chain employs TRBV19 and TRBJ2-2; tentative D call: TRBD1 (6 bases). Trimming left V 0 bases short and J 0 bases short, with 11 bases between. Germline lookup yields CDR1 LNHDA and CDR2 SQIVND (reference sequence). This CDR3 contains 17 residues. CDR3 nucleotides: TGTGCCAGTAGTATAGATAACAGGGCGGCGAACACCGGGGAGCTGTTTTTT. The encoded protein is CASSIDNRAANTGELFF.

This clone was seen a few times. This chain connects TRBV19 to TRBJ2-7; D is perhaps TRBD2 (6 bases). This CDR3 has 14 residues. The V end lost 3 bases, the J end lost 3 bases, and 12 bases lay between the germline ends. The germline V gene encodes CDR1 LNHDA and CDR2 SQIVND (reference sequence). CDR3 sequence reads: CASSIYWGDYEQYF. CDR3 DNA sequence: TGTGCCAGTAGTATCTACTGGGGGGACTACGAGCAGTACTTC.

This chain joins TRBV7-9 and TRBJ2-7; 7 bases are a match to TRBD2. The CDR3 covers 14 residues. Germline-derived CDR1 and CDR2 are SEHNR and FQNEAQ (reference sequence). With V trimmed by 5 bases and J by 2 bases, 6 bases remained unmatched. This CDR3 is CASSTEGLAYEQYF. The DNA of the CDR3 is TGTGCCAGCAGCACAGAAGGACTAGCCTACGAGCAGTACTTC.

This rearrangement joins TRBV6-5 to TRBJ2-7, with D possibly being TRBD1 (5 bases). The V end lost 7 bases, the J end lost 5 bases, and 9 bases lay between the germline ends. CDR3 length equals 11 residues. Germline values: CDR1 MNHEY, CDR2 SVGAGI. The CDR3 loop is CASTGQDEQYF. CDR3 bases: TGTGCCAGCACAGGGCAGGACGAGCAGTACTTC.

The gene calls are TRBV7-8 and TRBJ1-4; TRBD1 agrees at 7 bases. Germline CDR1 reads SGHVS; CDR2 reads FQNEAQ. V gave up 2 bases and J gave up 4 bases; unmatched junction bases: 4. This CDR3 comprises 15 residues. CDR3 residues: CASSLLGTVNEKLFF. CDR3 DNA: TGTGCCAGCAGCTTACTTGGGACAGTTAATGAAAAACTGTTTTTT.

The chain couples TRBV11-3 to TRBJ2-1; 7 bases map to TRBD2. Germline V gene sequence: CDR1 SGHNT, CDR2 YENEEA. This CDR3 contains 16 residues. With 3 bases clipped from V and 7 bases from J, the junction kept 12 bases outside the gene matches. The CDR3 loop is CASSFGWREGLNEQFF. CDR3 sequence (DNA): TGTGCCAGCAGCTTTGGGTGGAGGGAGGGCCTGAATGAGCAGTTCTTC.

The genes are TRBV30 and TRBJ2-2; unclear D gene. Trimming shortened V by 2 bases and J by 3 bases, and 10 bases separated the two germline ends. The CDR3 is 14 residues long. Per germline, CDR1 GTSNPN and CDR2 SVGIG (reference sequence). CDR3 region: CAWSLLWDTGELFF. As DNA, the CDR3 is TGTGCCTGGAGTCTCCTTTGGGACACCGGGGAGCTGTTTTTT.

In DNA, the CDR3 is TGTGCCAGCAGTGCGAGCGGGAACCAAGAGACCCAGTACTTC. This codes for CASSASGNQETQYF. The chain joins TRBV6-1 to TRBJ2-5; TRBD2 agrees at 7 bases. The CDR3 consists of 14 residues. Losses at the gene ends were 4 bases for V and 0 bases for J; bases not matched to a gene: 2. CDR1 and CDR2 (germline): MNHNS, SASEGT.

The rearrangement joins TRBV4-1 to TRBJ2-1; 11 nucleotides agree with TRBD2. This CDR3 is built from 16 residues. Germline V gene sequence: CDR1 MGHRA, CDR2 YSYEKL. Germline trimming cut 4 bases from V and 6 bases from J; bases unmatched to any gene: 8. CDR3 residues: CASSPLLAGEGNEQFF. CDR3 bases: TGCGCCAGCAGCCCCTTACTAGCGGGAGAAGGCAATGAGCAGTTCTTC.

The chain is built from TRBV18 and TRBJ1-1; D remains ambiguous. CDR1 and CDR2 (germline): KGHSH, LQKENI. The CDR3 runs 12 residues. Trimming shortened V by 2 bases and J by 2 bases, and 3 bases separated the two germline ends. The CDR3 sequence: CASSPDNTEAFF. The DNA for the CDR3 is TGTGCCAGCTCACCAGATAACACTGAAGCTTTCTTT.

Here the CDR3 DNA reads TGTGCCACCAGCCCTCGAGGGACAGGGCATACTGAAGCTTTCTTT. Encoded protein: CATSPRGTGHTEAFF. The V gene is TRBV15, the J gene TRBJ1-1, with TRBD1 identical over 9 bases. Germline loops: CDR1 LNHNV, CDR2 YYDKDF (reference sequence). CDR3 length: 15 residues. Trimming cost V 5 bases and J 5 bases; bases outside gene matches: 9.

V usage is TRBV21-1 and J usage is TRBJ2-5; no check of the table's D call, TRBD2, against the DNA was made. The J call may be faulty, since TRBJ2-7 better matches the DNA end. TRBV21-1 is a pseudogene segment. The CDR3 contains 16 residues. The CDR3 region has the DNA TGTGCCAGCAACCAGGGCGGGAGCGGGAGACGTTACGAGCAGTACTTC. It specifies CASNQGGSGRRYEQYF.

Concerning this clone itself: Other DNA sequences in the sample encode the same CDR3. This chain joins TRBV4-1 and TRBJ2-7, with no clear D. The CDR3 covers 12 residues. V lost 1 base, J lost 4 bases, and 5 bases lay in between. CDR1 is MGHRA and CDR2 is YSYEKL in the germline V gene. The CDR3 nucleotides are TGCGCCAGCAGCCAAGGGGGATACGAGCAGTACTTC. Encoded protein: CASSQGGYEQYF.

The rearrangement joins TRBV6-6 to TRBJ2-4; D not certain. There are 16 residues in the CDR3. The V end lost 5 bases, the J end lost 0 bases, and 14 bases lay between the germline ends. Per the germline V gene, CDR1 is MNHNY and CDR2 is SVGAGI (reference sequence). The CDR3 is CASSPGSWVAKNIQYF. In nucleotides, the CDR3 is TGTGCCAGCAGTCCTGGCTCGTGGGTAGCCAAAAACATTCAGTACTTC.

The chain combines TRBV19 with TRBJ2-6, with 8 bases matching TRBD2. V lost 2 bases to trimming and J lost 0 bases; unmatched junction nucleotides: 6. The length of the CDR3 is 18 residues. Germline V gives CDR1 LNHDA, CDR2 SQIVND (reference sequence). The CDR3 DNA is TGTGCCAGTAGTATAAGGCTAGCGGGCTTCTCTGGGGCCAACGTCCTGACTTTC. It specifies CASSIRLAGFSGANVLTF. Filled out from reference TRBV19 and TRBJ2-6, the complete variable domain reads DGGITQSPKYLFRKEGQNVTLSCEQNLNHDAMYWYRQDPGQGLRLIYYSQIVNDFQKGDIAEGYSVSREKKESFPLTVTSAQKNPTAFYLCASSIRLAGFSGANVLTFGAGSRLTVL.